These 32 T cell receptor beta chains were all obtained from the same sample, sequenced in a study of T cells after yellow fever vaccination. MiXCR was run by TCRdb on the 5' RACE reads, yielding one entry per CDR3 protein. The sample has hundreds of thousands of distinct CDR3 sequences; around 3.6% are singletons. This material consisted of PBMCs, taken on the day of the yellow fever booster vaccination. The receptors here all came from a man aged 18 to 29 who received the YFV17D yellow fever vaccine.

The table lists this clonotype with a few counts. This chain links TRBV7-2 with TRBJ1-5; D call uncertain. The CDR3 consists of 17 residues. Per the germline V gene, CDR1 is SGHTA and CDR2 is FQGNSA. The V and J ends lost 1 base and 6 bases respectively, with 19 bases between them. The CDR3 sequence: CASSLGVGPWSGQPQHF. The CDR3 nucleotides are TGTGCCAGCAGCTTAGGGGTGGGTCCCTGGTCAGGTCAGCCCCAGCATTTT. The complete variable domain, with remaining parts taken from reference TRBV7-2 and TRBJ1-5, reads GAGVSQSPSNKVTEKGKDVELRCDPISGHTALYWYRQSLGQGLEFLIYFQGNSAPDKSGLPSDRFSAERTGGSVSTLTIQRTQQEDSAVYLCASSLGVGPWSGQPQHFGDGTRLSIL.

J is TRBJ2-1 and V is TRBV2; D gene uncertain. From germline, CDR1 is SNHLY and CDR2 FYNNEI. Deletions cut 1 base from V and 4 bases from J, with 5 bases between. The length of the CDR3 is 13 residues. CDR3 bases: TGTGCCAGCAGTGAAGAAAGGTACAATGAGCAGTTCTTC. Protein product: CASSEERYNEQFF. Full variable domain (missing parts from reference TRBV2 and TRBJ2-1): EPEVTQTPSHQVTQMGQEVILRCVPISNHLYFYWYRQILGQKVEFLVSFYNNEISEKSEIFDDQFSVERPDGSNFTLKIRSTKLEDSAMYFCASSEERYNEQFFGPGTRLTVL.

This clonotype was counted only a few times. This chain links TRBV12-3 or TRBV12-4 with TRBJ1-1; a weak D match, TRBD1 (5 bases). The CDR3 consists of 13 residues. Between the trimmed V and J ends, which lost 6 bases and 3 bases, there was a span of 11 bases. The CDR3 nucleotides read TGTGCCAGCAGATCCAGGGTATACACTGAAGCTTTCTTT. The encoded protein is CASRSRVYTEAFF.

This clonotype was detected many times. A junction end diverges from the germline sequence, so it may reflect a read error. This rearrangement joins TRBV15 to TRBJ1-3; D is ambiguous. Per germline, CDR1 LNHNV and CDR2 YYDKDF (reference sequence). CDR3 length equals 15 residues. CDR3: CATSRDRGSVNTIYF. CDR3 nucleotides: TGTGCCACCAGCAGAGATCGAGGGTCTGTAAACACCATATATTTT. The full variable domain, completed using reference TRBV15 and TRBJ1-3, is DAMVIQNPRYQVTQFGKPVTLSCSQTLNHNVMYWYQQKSSQAPKLLFHYYDKDFNNEADTPDNFQSRRPNTSFCFLDIRSPGLGDTAMYLCATSRDRGSVNTIYFGEGSWLTVV.

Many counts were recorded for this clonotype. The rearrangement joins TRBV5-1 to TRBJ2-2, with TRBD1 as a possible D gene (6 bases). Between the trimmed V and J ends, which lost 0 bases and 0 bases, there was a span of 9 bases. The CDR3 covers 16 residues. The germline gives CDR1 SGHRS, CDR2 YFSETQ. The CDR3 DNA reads TGCGCCAGCAGCTTGGGTGGGACATCGAACACCGGGGAGCTGTTTTTT. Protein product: CASSLGGTSNTGELFF.

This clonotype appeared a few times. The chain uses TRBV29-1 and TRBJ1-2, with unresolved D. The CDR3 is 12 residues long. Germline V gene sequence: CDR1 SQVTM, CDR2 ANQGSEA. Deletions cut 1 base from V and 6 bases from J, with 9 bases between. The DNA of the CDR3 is TGCAGCGTTGAAGGGGCGGGTGATGGCTACACCTTC. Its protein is CSVEGAGDGYTF.

The CDR3 region has the DNA TGTGCCAGCAGCTTAGCTCCAGGAGGTAACGAGCAGTTCTTC. This sequence encodes CASSLAPGGNEQFF. This chain uses TRBV7-6 with TRBJ2-1, with D possibly TRBD2 on 5 matching bases. This CDR3 region has 14 residues. Germline V gene lookup returns CDR1 SGHVS and CDR2 FNYEAQ. V was clipped by 0 bases and J by 10 bases, with 13 bases between them.

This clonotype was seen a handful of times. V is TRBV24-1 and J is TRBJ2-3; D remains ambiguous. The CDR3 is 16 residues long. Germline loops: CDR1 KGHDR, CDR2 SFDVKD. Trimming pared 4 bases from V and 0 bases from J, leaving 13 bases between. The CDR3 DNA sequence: TGTGCCACCAGTGAGATTAGCCACGCTAGCACAGATACGCAGTATTTT. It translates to CATSEISHASTDTQYF.

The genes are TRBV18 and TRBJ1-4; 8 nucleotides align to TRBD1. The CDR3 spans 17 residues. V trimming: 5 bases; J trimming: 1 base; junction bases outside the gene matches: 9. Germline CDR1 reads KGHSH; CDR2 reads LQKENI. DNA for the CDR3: TGTGCCAGCTCAACAGGGGGGCGAAGCGGAACTAATGAAAAACTGTTTTTT. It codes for CASSTGGRSGTNEKLFF.

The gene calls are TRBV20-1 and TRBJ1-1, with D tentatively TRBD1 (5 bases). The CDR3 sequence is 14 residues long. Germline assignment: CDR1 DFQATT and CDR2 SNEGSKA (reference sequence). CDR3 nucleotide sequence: TGCCGAGCCCGGCAGGGTGGCCAGAACACTGAAGCTTTCTTT. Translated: CRARQGGQNTEAFF.

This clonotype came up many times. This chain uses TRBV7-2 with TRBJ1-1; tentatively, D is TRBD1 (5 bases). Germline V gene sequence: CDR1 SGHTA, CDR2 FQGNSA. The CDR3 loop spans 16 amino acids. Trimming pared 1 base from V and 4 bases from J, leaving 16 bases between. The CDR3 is CASSLGASGGFTEAFF. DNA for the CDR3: TGTGCCAGCAGCTTAGGCGCGAGTGGGGGTTTCACTGAAGCTTTCTTT. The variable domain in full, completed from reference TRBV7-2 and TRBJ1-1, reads GAGVSQSPSNKVTEKGKDVELRCDPISGHTALYWYRQSLGQGLEFLIYFQGNSAPDKSGLPSDRFSAERTGGSVSTLTIQRTQQEDSAVYLCASSLGASGGFTEAFFGQGTRLTVV.

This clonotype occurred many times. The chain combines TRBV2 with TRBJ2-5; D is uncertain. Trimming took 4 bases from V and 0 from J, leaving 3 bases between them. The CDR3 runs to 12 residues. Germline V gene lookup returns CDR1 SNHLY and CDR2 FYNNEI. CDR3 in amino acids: CASSAYQETQYF. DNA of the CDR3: TGTGCCAGCAGTGCGTACCAAGAGACCCAGTACTTC.

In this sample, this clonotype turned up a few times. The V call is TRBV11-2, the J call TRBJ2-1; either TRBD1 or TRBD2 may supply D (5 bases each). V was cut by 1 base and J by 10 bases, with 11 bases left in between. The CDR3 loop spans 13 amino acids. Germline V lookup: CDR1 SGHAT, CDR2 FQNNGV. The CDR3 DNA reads TGTGCCAGCAGCTTAGTTCGGGGCGGGGAGCAGTTCTTC. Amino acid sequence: CASSLVRGGEQFF. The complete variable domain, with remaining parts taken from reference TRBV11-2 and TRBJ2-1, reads EAGVAQSPRYKIIEKRQSVAFWCNPISGHATLYWYQQILGQGPKLLIQFQNNGVVDDSQLPKDRFSAERLKGVDSTLKIQPAKLEDSAVYLCASSLVRGGEQFFGPGTRLTVL.

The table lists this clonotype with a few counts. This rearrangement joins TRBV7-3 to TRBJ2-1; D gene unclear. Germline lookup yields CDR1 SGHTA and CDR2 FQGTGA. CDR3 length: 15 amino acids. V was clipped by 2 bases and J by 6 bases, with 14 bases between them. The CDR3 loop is CASSLDRVAPNEQFF. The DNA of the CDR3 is TGTGCCAGCAGCTTAGATCGGGTCGCCCCCAATGAGCAGTTCTTC.

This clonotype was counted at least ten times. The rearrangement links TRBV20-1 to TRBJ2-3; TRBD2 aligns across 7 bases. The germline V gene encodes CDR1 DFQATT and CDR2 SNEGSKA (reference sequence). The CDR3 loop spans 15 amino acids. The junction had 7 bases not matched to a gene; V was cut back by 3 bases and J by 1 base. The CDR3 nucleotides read TGCAGTGCTAGGCGCCGCGCGGGGGGCACAGATACGCAGTATTTT. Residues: CSARRRAGGTDTQYF.

DNA for the CDR3: TGTGCCAGCAGCCAAGTACAGGGAGATGAAAAACTGTTTTTT. Translated: CASSQVQGDEKLFF. J is TRBJ1-4 and V is TRBV4-2; TRBD1 is a possible D gene (6 bases). Trimming shortened V by 1 base and J by 6 bases, and 9 bases separated the two germline ends. The CDR3 spans 14 residues. Germline lookup yields CDR1 LGHNA and CDR2 YNFKEQ.

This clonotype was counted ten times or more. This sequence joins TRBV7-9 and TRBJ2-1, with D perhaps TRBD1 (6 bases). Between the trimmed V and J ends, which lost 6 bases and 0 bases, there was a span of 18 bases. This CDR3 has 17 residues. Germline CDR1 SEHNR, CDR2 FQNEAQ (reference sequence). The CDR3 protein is CASRSIQGRSSYNEQFF. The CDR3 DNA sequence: TGTGCCAGCAGATCAATACAGGGACGGAGCTCCTACAATGAGCAGTTCTTC.

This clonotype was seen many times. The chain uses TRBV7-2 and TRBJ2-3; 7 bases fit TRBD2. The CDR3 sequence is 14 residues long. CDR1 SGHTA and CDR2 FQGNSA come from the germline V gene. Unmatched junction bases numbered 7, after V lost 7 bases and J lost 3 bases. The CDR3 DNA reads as TGTGCCAGCATCAGGACTAGTTCTACAGATACGCAGTATTTT. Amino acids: CASIRTSSTDTQYF.

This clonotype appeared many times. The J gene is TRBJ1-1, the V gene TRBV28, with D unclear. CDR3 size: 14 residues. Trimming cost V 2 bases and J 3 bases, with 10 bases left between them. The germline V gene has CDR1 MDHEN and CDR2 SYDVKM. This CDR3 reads CASSLARLDTEAFF. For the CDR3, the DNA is TGTGCCAGCAGTTTAGCCAGGTTAGACACTGAAGCTTTCTTT.

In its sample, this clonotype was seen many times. CDR3 residues: CASSLLRGQIAKNIQYF. In nucleotides, the CDR3 is TGTGCCAGCAGTTTACTTCGGGGGCAAATAGCCAAAAACATTCAGTACTTC. The V gene is TRBV5-6, the J gene TRBJ2-4, with D perhaps assigned TRBD1 or TRBD2 (6 bases each). V was shortened by 5 bases and J by 0 bases, with 18 bases between the two germline ends. This CDR3 comprises 17 residues. Germline V gives CDR1 SGHDT, CDR2 YYEEEE.

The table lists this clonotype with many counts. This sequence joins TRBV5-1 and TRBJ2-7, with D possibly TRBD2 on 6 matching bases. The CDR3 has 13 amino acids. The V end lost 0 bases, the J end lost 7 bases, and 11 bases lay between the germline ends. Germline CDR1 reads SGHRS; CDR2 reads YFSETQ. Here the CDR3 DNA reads TGCGCCAGCAGCTTGGACACAGGACTAGAGCAGTACTTC. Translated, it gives CASSLDTGLEQYF.

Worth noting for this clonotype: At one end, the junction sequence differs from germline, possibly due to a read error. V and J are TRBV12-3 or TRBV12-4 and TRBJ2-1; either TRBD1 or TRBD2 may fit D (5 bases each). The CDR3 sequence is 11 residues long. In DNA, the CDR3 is TGTGCCAGCAGTTTATACGGTGATGGGGGCTTC. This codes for CASSLYGDGGF.

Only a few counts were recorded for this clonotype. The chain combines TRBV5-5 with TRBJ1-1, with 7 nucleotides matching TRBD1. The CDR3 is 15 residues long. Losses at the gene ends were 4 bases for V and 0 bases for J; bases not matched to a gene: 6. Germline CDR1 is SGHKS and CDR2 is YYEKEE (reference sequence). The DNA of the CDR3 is TGTGCCAGCAGCCGGGCTGGGACAGTGAACACTGAAGCTTTCTTT. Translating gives CASSRAGTVNTEAFF.

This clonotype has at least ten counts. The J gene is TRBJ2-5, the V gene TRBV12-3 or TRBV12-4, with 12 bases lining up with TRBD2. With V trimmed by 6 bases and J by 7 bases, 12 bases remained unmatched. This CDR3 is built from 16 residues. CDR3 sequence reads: CASSRTSGAPGGTQYF. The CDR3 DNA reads TGTGCCAGCAGCAGGACTAGCGGGGCCCCTGGGGGGACCCAGTACTTC.

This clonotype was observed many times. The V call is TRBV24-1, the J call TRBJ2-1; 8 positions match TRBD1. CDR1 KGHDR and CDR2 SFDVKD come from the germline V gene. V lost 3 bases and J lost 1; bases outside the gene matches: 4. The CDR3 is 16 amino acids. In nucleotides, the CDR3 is TGTGCCACCAGTGATGGGGGGACAGGATCCTACAATGAGCAGTTCTTC. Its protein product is CATSDGGTGSYNEQFF.

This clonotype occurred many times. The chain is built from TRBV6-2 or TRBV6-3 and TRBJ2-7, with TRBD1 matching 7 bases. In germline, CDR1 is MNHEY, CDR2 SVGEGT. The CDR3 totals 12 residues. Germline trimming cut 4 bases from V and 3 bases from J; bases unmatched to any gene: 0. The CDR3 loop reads CASSWTGYEQYF. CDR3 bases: TGTGCCAGCAGTTGGACAGGCTACGAGCAGTACTTC.

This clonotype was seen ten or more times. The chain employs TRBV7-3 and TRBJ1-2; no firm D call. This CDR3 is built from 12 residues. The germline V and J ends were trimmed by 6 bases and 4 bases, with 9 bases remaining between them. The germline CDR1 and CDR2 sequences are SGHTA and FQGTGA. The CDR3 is CASSELGYGYTF. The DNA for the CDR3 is TGTGCCAGCAGTGAGCTAGGCTATGGCTACACCTTC.

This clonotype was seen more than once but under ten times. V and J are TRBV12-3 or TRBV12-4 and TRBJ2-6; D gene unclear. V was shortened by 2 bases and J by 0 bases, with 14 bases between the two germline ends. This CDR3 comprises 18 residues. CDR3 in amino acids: CASSLRGRYGSGANVLTF. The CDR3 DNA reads TGTGCCAGCAGTTTAAGAGGACGGTACGGCTCTGGGGCCAACGTCCTGACTTTC.

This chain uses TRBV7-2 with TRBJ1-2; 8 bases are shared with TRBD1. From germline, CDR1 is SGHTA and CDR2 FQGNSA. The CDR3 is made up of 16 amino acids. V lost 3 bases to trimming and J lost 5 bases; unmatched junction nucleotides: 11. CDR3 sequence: CASSFHPGTGTYGYTF. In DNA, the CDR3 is TGTGCCAGCAGCTTTCACCCTGGGACAGGAACATATGGCTACACCTTC.

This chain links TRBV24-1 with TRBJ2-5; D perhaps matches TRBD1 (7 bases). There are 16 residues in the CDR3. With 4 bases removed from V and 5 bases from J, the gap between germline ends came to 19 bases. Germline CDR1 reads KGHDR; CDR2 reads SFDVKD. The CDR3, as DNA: TGTGCCACCAGTGACCCTGGGACGGCAGGGGGGGAGACCCAGTACTTC. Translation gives CATSDPGTAGGETQYF.

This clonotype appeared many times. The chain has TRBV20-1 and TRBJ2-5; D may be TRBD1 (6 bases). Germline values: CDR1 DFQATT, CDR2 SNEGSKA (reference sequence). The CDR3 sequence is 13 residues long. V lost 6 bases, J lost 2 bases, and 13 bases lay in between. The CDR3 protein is CSAGAGRQETQYF. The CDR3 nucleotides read TGCAGTGCGGGGGCCGGGCGTCAAGAGACCCAGTACTTC.

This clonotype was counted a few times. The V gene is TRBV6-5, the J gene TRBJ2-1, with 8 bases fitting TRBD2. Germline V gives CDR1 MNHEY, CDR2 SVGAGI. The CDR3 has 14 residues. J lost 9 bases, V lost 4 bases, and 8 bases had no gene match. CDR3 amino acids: CASSFRGGLSEQFF. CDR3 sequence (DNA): TGTGCCAGCAGTTTTCGCGGGGGGCTCAGTGAGCAGTTCTTC.